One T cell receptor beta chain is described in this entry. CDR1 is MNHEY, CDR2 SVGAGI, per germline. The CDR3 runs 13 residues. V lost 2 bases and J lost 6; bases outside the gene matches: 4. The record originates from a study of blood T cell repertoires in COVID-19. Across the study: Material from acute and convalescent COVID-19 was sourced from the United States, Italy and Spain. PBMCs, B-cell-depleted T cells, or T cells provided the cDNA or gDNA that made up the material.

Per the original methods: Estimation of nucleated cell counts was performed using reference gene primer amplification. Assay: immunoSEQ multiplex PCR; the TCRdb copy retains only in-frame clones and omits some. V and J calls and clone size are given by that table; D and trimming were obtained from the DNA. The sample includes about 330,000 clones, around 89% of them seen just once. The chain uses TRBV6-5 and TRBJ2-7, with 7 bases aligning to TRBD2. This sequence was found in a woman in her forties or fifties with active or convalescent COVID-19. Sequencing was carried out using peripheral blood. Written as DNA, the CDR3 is TGTGCCAGCAGTTACGTCGGCGGGGGCGAGCAGTACTTC. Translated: CASSYVGGGEQYF.